This TCR beta chain came from a study of blood T cells in healthy people across ages. Study overall: Template switching recovered approximately one barcoded beta molecule for every two T cells.

This clonotype was counted only a few times. No DNA is shown, since the ends of the CDR3 on it are uncertain; the CDR3 is the one TCRdb lists. A second roughly 6 to 12 cycle PCR used barcoded and J-beta primers. TCRdb reanalysed the 5' RACE reads using MiXCR and keeps one entry per CDR3 protein. The repertoire holds roughly 1.9 million distinct CDR3 sequences, with roughly two fifths as singletons. The sequence came from a human donor in good health. Input material: blood.

CDR3 residues: CSASVAQGTETRYF. This chain joins TRBV20-1 and TRBJ2-5; the D call in the table, TRBD1, was not verified against the DNA. Inclusive of both ends, the CDR3 amounts to 14 amino acids. Germline CDR1 and CDR2: DFQATT and SNEGSKA (reference sequence).